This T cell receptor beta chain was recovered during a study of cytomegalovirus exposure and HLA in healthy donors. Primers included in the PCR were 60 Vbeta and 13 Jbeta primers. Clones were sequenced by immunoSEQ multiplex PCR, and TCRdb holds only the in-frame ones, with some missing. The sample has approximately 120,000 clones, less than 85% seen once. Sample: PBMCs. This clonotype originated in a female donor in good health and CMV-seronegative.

In nucleotides, the CDR3 is TGTGCCAGAAGCTACTCCTGGGACCTAGCGTGCTCCTACAATGAGCAGTTCTTC. Its translation is CARSYSWDLACSYNEQFF. The chain couples TRBV5-3 to TRBJ2-1, with D tentatively TRBD2 (6 bases). TRBV5-3 qualifies as an ORF whose function is uncertain. The length of the CDR3 is 18 residues. Trimming removed 3 bases at V and 0 bases at J, with 19 bases between.